This note documents a single TCR beta chain sequence. Its antigen is still unknown. The PCR ran on 60 Vbeta and 13 Jbeta primers. Sequencing was performed with immunoSEQ multiplex PCR; in TCRdb, only in-frame clones are kept and a portion is missing. The table includes 75,000 to 80,000 clones, about 78% detected once. Everyone who donated was a healthy bone marrow donor. The data belong to a study of cytomegalovirus exposure and HLA in healthy donors. General study points: What a later analysis reportedly showed was that an Asian-associated ancestry cluster had fewer N-insertions than the roughly 670-donor mean. Reports indicated that the classifier achieved high specificity and sensitivity in diagnosing cytomegalovirus status. Among CMV-associated TCR beta chains, most appeared HLA-restricted in a later analysis.

This CDR3 has 14 residues. The ends were cut back, 1 base at V and 0 bases at J, with 4 bases in the middle. Germline V gene sequence: CDR1 LNHNV, CDR2 YYDKDF (reference sequence). The sequenced material came from PBMCs. This sequence originates from a woman aged 40 to 55 in good health and CMV-seropositive. This chain links TRBV15 with TRBJ1-5; D not certain. CDR3 in amino acids: CATSRVLSNQPQHF. The CDR3 nucleotides read TGTGCCACCAGCAGAGTCCTTAGCAATCAGCCCCAGCATTTT.